A selection of T cell receptor beta chains follows, all from one sample in a study of blood T cell repertoires in COVID-19. Assay: immunoSEQ multiplex PCR; the TCRdb copy retains only in-frame clones and omits some. The repertoire has roughly 300,000 clones, under 95% of them found once; the top ten carry over 2%. The sample comprised PBMCs or T cells enriched from blood (not recorded which). The receptor set was obtained from a woman in her thirties or forties with acute COVID-19. Each CDR3 is given with its conserved first and last residue. Fields, in order: clone size, D gene, J gene, V gene, CDR3 protein, CDR3 DNA. D genes are given only for firm matches. Expanded clones get a size class; other rows say once, few or many, or leave the size out.

NA,TRBD1,TRBJ2-1,TRBV30,CAWSTGTGANEQFF,TGTGCCTGGAGCACCGGGACAGGCGCGAATGAGCAGTTCTTC
NA,NA,TRBJ2-5,TRBV9,CASSSTAGGLKETQYF,TGTGCCAGCAGCTCAACCGCTGGGGGCCTCAAAGAGACCCAGTACTTC
NA,NA,TRBJ2-1,TRBV7-6,CASSPMQGGPGNEQFF,TGTGCCAGCAGCCCAATGCAGGGGGGACCGGGGAATGAGCAGTTCTTC
NA,NA,TRBJ2-2,TRBV7-9,CASSPLLGADTGELFF,TGTGCCAGCAGCCCCTTACTGGGGGCTGACACCGGGGAGCTGTTTTTT
NA,NA,TRBJ1-1,TRBV5-3,CARSVRVWGTEAFF,TGTGCCAGAAGCGTCAGGGTTTGGGGCACTGAAGCTTTCTTT
NA,TRBD2,TRBJ2-5,TRBV4-2,CASSQDSTSGGHSETQYF,TGTGCCAGCAGCCAAGATTCGACTAGCGGGGGCCATTCAGAGACCCAGTACTTC
NA,NA,TRBJ1-3,TRBV14,CASKGGPAPGNTIYF,TGTGCCAGCAAAGGGGGACCAGCCCCTGGAAACACCATATATTTT
once,NA,TRBJ2-7,TRBV9,CASSVAWDFGYEQYF,TGTGCCAGCAGCGTAGCTTGGGACTTTGGCTACGAGCAGTACTTC
NA,NA,TRBJ1-1,TRBV12-3/TRBV12-4,CASTRDLGTEAFF,TGTGCCAGCACCAGAGACCTAGGCACTGAAGCTTTCTTT
NA,TRBD1,TRBJ2-1,TRBV6-2/TRBV6-3,CASSFSGTGGDVGFGEQFF,TGTGCCAGCAGTTTCTCCGGGACAGGGGGCGATGTAGGTTTTGGGGAGCAGTTCTTC
NA,NA,TRBJ1-2,TRBV30,CAWKFGGLYGYTF,TGTGCCTGGAAATTCGGGGGGCTCTATGGCTACACCTTC
NA,NA,TRBJ1-2,TRBV30,CAWTLSGGYTF,TGTGCCTGGACCCTGTCGGGGGGCTACACCTTC
NA,TRBD2,TRBJ2-1,TRBV5-4,CASSSGGAGIYNEQFF,TGTGCCAGCAGCTCCGGGGGAGCGGGGATCTACAATGAGCAGTTCTTC
NA,TRBD1,TRBJ2-5,TRBV18,CASSSDRGPETQYF,TGTGCCAGCTCATCGGACAGGGGGCCAGAGACCCAGTACTTC
once,NA,TRBJ2-3,TRBV5-4,CASSRDSLTDTQYF,TGTGCCAGCAGCCGGGACTCTCTCACAGATACGCAGTATTTT
NA,NA,TRBJ1-5,TRBV7-2,CASSPRGGGSQPQHF,TGTGCCAGCAGCCCCCGGGGGGGAGGTAGTCAGCCCCAGCATTTT
NA,NA,TRBJ2-5,TRBV9,CASSVDGGTQETQYF,TGTGCCAGCAGCGTAGATGGGGGGACTCAAGAGACCCAGTACTTC
NA,TRBD1,TRBJ2-7,TRBV2,CASSERQGAFEQYF,TGTGCCAGCAGTGAACGGCAGGGGGCGTTCGAGCAGTACTTC
once,TRBD1,TRBJ2-3,TRBV5-1,CASSLGGQGGDTQYF,TGCGCCAGCAGCTTAGGGGGACAGGGAGGAGATACGCAGTATTTT
NA,NA,TRBJ2-1,TRBV12-3/TRBV12-4,CASSAYNEQFF,TGTGCCAGCAGCGCCTACAATGAGCAGTTCTTC
NA,TRBD1,TRBJ1-2,TRBV7-8,CASSSSDRDYGYTF,TGTGCCAGCAGCTCCTCGGACAGGGATTATGGCTACACCTTC
once,TRBD1,TRBJ2-4,TRBV19,CASSPGQGSFIQYF,TGTGCCAGTAGTCCGGGACAGGGGAGTTTCATTCAGTACTTC
NA,NA,TRBJ2-5,TRBV28,CASSLGSGETQYF,TGTGCCAGCAGTTTAGGTAGCGGAGAGACCCAGTACTTC
few,NA,TRBJ2-7,TRBV5-4,CASSSGTAVSLEQYF,TGTGCCAGCAGCTCCGGGACTGCCGTCTCCCTCGAGCAGTACTTC
NA,NA,TRBJ2-3,TRBV24-1,CATSDWTSTDTQYF,TGTGCCACCAGTGATTGGACTAGCACAGATACGCAGTATTTT
once,NA,TRBJ2-3,TRBV4-1,CASSQGGSGTFTDTQYF,TGCGCCAGCAGCCAAGGAGGGAGCGGAACCTTCACAGATACGCAGTATTTT
NA,NA,TRBJ1-5,TRBV2,CASSEWGGNDQPQHF,TGTGCCAGCAGTGAATGGGGGGGCAACGATCAGCCCCAGCATTTT
NA,TRBD1,TRBJ1-2,TRBV18,CASSPPGQTYGYTF,TGTGCCAGCTCACCACCGGGACAGACCTATGGCTACACCTTC
NA,NA,TRBJ2-4,TRBV2,CASSESLAKNIQYF,TGTGCCAGCAGTGAAAGCTTAGCCAAAAACATTCAGTACTTC
NA,TRBD2,TRBJ2-7,TRBV19,CASRAGGGTSYEQYF,TGTGCCAGTAGGGCCGGGGGGGGCACCTCCTACGAGCAGTACTTC
few,NA,TRBJ1-5,TRBV6-1,CASSEGVAPGQPQHF,TGTGCCAGCAGTGAGGGTGTCGCCCCCGGGCAGCCCCAGCATTTT
NA,NA,TRBJ1-2,TRBV7-8,CASSQGYYGYTF,TGTGCCAGCAGCCAGGGGTACTATGGCTACACCTTC
NA,NA,TRBJ2-5,TRBV21-1,CASSKVCLAGGSNRETQYF,TGTGCCAGCAGCAAAGTGTGTCTAGCGGGAGGAAGCAATCGAGAGACCCAGTACTTC
once,TRBD2,TRBJ2-2,TRBV5-4,CASSGGTSVYTGELFF,TGTGCCAGCAGCGGGGGGACTAGCGTTTACACCGGGGAGCTGTTTTTT
NA,TRBD2,TRBJ2-1,TRBV5-1,CASSQGAGSGRNEQFF,TGCGCCAGCAGCCAGGGTGCAGGTAGCGGGAGAAATGAGCAGTTCTTC
NA,TRBD1,TRBJ1-2,TRBV27,CASSLSPAGGLSGYTF,TGTGCCAGCAGTTTATCCCCTGCAGGGGGCTTAAGTGGCTACACCTTC
NA,TRBD2,TRBJ2-2,TRBV18,CASSPYTSSGRNTGELFF,TGTGCCAGCTCACCCTATACTTCTAGCGGGAGAAACACCGGGGAGCTGTTTTTT
few,TRBD1,TRBJ2-7,TRBV7-2,CASSLEQGSSYEQYF,TGTGCCAGCAGCTTAGAACAGGGGAGCTCCTACGAGCAGTACTTC
NA,TRBD1,TRBJ2-7,TRBV7-9,CASSLVLIGDRGREQYF,TGTGCCAGCAGCTTAGTCCTTATAGGGGACAGGGGTAGAGAGCAGTACTTC
NA,NA,TRBJ2-3,TRBV2,CASKQGLRTDTQYF,TGTGCCAGCAAGCAGGGGCTGCGCACAGATACGCAGTATTTT
NA,NA,TRBJ2-7,TRBV18,CASSQTTSYEQYF,TGTGCCAGCTCACAGACTACGAGCTACGAGCAGTACTTC
NA,TRBD2,TRBJ2-3,TRBV14,CASSQGTSGRAVDADTQYF,TGTGCCAGCAGCCAAGGGACTAGCGGGAGGGCCGTAGACGCAGATACGCAGTATTTT
once,NA,TRBJ1-1,TRBV5-4,CASSQDLRAEAFF,TGTGCCAGCAGCCAAGACTTGAGGGCTGAAGCTTTCTTT
NA,TRBD1,TRBJ1-5,TRBV2,CASSEAPGGVDSNQPQHF,TGTGCCAGCAGCGAAGCCCCAGGGGGAGTGGATAGCAATCAGCCCCAGCATTTT
NA,NA,TRBJ1-5,TRBV19,CASSIWGDNQPQHF,TGTGCCAGTAGTATCTGGGGGGACAATCAGCCCCAGCATTTT
NA,NA,TRBJ1-3,TRBV7-9,CASSSDSRSGNTIYF,TGTGCCAGCAGCTCGGACAGTCGCTCTGGAAACACCATATATTTT
NA,TRBD1,TRBJ1-6,TRBV9,CASSPSGGPNSPLHF,TGTGCCAGCAGCCCCTCAGGGGGGCCTAATTCACCCCTCCACTTT
NA,TRBD1,TRBJ1-1,TRBV25-1,CASSVGTGLGAFF,TGTGCCAGCAGTGTCGGGACAGGGTTGGGAGCTTTCTTT
NA,TRBD2,TRBJ2-5,TRBV27,CASSLSRSGRAWETQYF,TGTGCCAGCAGTTTATCCCGTAGCGGGAGGGCGTGGGAGACCCAGTACTTC
once,TRBD1,TRBJ1-2,TRBV7-9,CASSLGRTGSDGYTF,TGTGCCAGCAGCTTAGGGAGGACAGGATCAGATGGCTACACCTTC
NA,NA,TRBJ1-5,TRBV5-5,CASSLIDSPSNQPQHF,TGTGCCAGCAGCTTGATTGACTCCCCGAGCAATCAGCCCCAGCATTTT
NA,TRBD1,TRBJ1-5,TRBV27,CASRSTGGRNQPQHF,TGTGCCAGCAGGTCGACAGGGGGCCGCAATCAGCCCCAGCATTTT
NA,TRBD1,TRBJ2-3,TRBV9,CASSATGGAGTDTQYF,TGTGCCAGCAGCGCCACAGGGGGCGCGGGCACAGATACGCAGTATTTT